Listed below are T cell receptor beta chains from one sample, sequenced in a study of T cell responses to AZD1222 COVID-19 vaccine. Clones were sequenced by immunoSEQ multiplex PCR, and TCRdb holds only the in-frame ones, with some missing. The repertoire holds roughly 100,000 clones, with less than 90% as singletons. Here the sequenced sample was peripheral blood, taken on day 0 of AZD1222 vaccination. These receptors all stem from an adult in good health. Each CDR3 is given with its conserved first and last residue. The order of the fields is V gene, clone size, J gene, D gene, CDR3 DNA, CDR3 protein. D genes are given only for firm matches. Clone size is given for some rows only: seen once, a few or many times, or a class if the clone is expanded.

V gene: TRBV7-3
clone size: NA
J gene: TRBJ1-1
D gene: NA
CDR3 DNA: TGTGCCAGCAGCTTATTTTGGAACACTGAAGCTTTCTTT
CDR3 protein: CASSLFWNTEAFF

V gene: TRBV5-1
clone size: NA
J gene: TRBJ1-5
D gene: NA
CDR3 DNA: TGCGCCAGCAGCTTGTCAGGGCAGGGTCAGCCCCAGCATTTT
CDR3 protein: CASSLSGQGQPQHF

V gene: TRBV18
clone size: once
J gene: TRBJ2-3
D gene: TRBD2
CDR3 DNA: TGTGCCAGCTCACCATTAGCGGGGTCCACAGATACGCAGTATTTT
CDR3 protein: CASSPLAGSTDTQYF

V gene: TRBV3-1/TRBV3-2
clone size: once
J gene: TRBJ1-6
D gene: NA
CDR3 DNA: TGTGCCAGCAGCCACCTCGGGGTTTTT
CDR3 protein: CASSHLGVF

V gene: TRBV6-2/TRBV6-3
clone size: NA
J gene: TRBJ1-5
D gene: NA
CDR3 DNA: TGTGCCAGCAGTTTCGTCGGGAATCAGCCCCAGCATTTT
CDR3 protein: CASSFVGNQPQHF

V gene: TRBV28
clone size: NA
J gene: TRBJ1-5
D gene: NA
CDR3 DNA: TGTGCCAGCAGTTCTCCCCCCCGGAGCAATCAGCCCCAGCATTTT
CDR3 protein: CASSSPPRSNQPQHF

V gene: TRBV7-8
clone size: NA
J gene: TRBJ1-6
D gene: NA
CDR3 DNA: TGTGCCAGCAGCACCCTACGTCTCGGCTCCTATAATTCACCCCTCCACTTT
CDR3 protein: CASSTLRLGSYNSPLHF

V gene: TRBV28
clone size: NA
J gene: TRBJ1-2
D gene: NA
CDR3 DNA: TGTGCCAGCAGAAGACAATATGGCTACACCTTC
CDR3 protein: CASRRQYGYTF

V gene: TRBV6-2/TRBV6-3
clone size: NA
J gene: TRBJ2-7
D gene: TRBD2
CDR3 DNA: TGTGCCAGCAGCGAACTGACTAGCGGGGAACTCCTTTACGAGCAGTACTTC
CDR3 protein: CASSELTSGELLYEQYF

V gene: TRBV18
clone size: NA
J gene: TRBJ1-6
D gene: NA
CDR3 DNA: TGTGCCAGCTCACCACCGGGTTCCTATAATTCACCCCTCCACTTT
CDR3 protein: CASSPPGSYNSPLHF

V gene: TRBV11-2
clone size: NA
J gene: TRBJ1-1
D gene: TRBD1
CDR3 DNA: TGTGCCAGCAGCCAGGGGGACACTGAAGCTTTCTTT
CDR3 protein: CASSQGDTEAFF

V gene: TRBV7-3
clone size: NA
J gene: TRBJ1-2
D gene: NA
CDR3 DNA: TGTGCCAGCAGCCCGGAGCCGGCGTCAGCATATGGCTACACCTTC
CDR3 protein: CASSPEPASAYGYTF

V gene: TRBV9
clone size: NA
J gene: TRBJ1-2
D gene: NA
CDR3 DNA: TGTGCCAGCAGCCCATTAGGGGATGGCTACACCTTC
CDR3 protein: CASSPLGDGYTF

V gene: TRBV7-2
clone size: NA
J gene: TRBJ2-1
D gene: TRBD2
CDR3 DNA: TGTGCCAGCAGCTCTGGGGGGGTCCGCTCCTACAATGAGCAGTTCTTC
CDR3 protein: CASSSGGVRSYNEQFF

V gene: TRBV6-1
clone size: NA
J gene: TRBJ1-1
D gene: NA
CDR3 DNA: TGTGCCAGCAGCGGACACAGGAACACTGAAGCTTTCTTT
CDR3 protein: CASSGHRNTEAFF

V gene: TRBV9
clone size: NA
J gene: TRBJ1-1
D gene: NA
CDR3 DNA: TGTGCCAGCAGGGGCAGGGCGAACACTGAAGCTTTCTTT
CDR3 protein: CASRGRANTEAFF

V gene: TRBV2
clone size: NA
J gene: TRBJ2-6
D gene: NA
CDR3 DNA: TGTGCCCGACAAAACACTACTGGGGCCAACGTCCTGACTTTC
CDR3 protein: CARQNTTGANVLTF

V gene: TRBV5-1
clone size: NA
J gene: TRBJ1-2
D gene: NA
CDR3 DNA: TGCGCCAGCAGCTTGGAGGACCATGGCTACACCTTC
CDR3 protein: CASSLEDHGYTF

V gene: TRBV12-5
clone size: NA
J gene: TRBJ1-4
D gene: NA
CDR3 DNA: TGTGCTAGTGGTTTGCCCTCAACTAATGAAAAACTGTTTTTT
CDR3 protein: CASGLPSTNEKLFF

V gene: TRBV29-1
clone size: NA
J gene: TRBJ1-2
D gene: NA
CDR3 DNA: TGCAGCGGGCGGAATAACTATGGCTACACCTTC
CDR3 protein: CSGRNNYGYTF

V gene: TRBV5-1
clone size: once
J gene: TRBJ1-5
D gene: TRBD1
CDR3 DNA: TGCGCCAGCAGCCCAGGGACAGGGGGCAAACAGCCCCAGCATTTT
CDR3 protein: CASSPGTGGKQPQHF

V gene: TRBV12-3/TRBV12-4
clone size: NA
J gene: TRBJ1-2
D gene: TRBD1
CDR3 DNA: TGTGCCAGCATCCAGGGGGTTAACTATGGCTACACCTTC
CDR3 protein: CASIQGVNYGYTF

V gene: TRBV4-1
clone size: NA
J gene: TRBJ1-2
D gene: TRBD1
CDR3 DNA: TGCGCCAGCAGCTTCCTTCCGGGACAGGGGGCCGGGGGCTACACCTTC
CDR3 protein: CASSFLPGQGAGGYTF

V gene: TRBV4-1
clone size: NA
J gene: TRBJ1-2
D gene: NA
CDR3 DNA: TGCGCCAGCAGCCAAGACCACAGTGGGAATTATGGCTACACCTTC
CDR3 protein: CASSQDHSGNYGYTF

V gene: TRBV3-1/TRBV3-2
clone size: NA
J gene: TRBJ1-1
D gene: NA
CDR3 DNA: TGTGCCAGCAGCCTTCTTTGGGGGGCCGGTGAAGCTTTCTTT
CDR3 protein: CASSLLWGAGEAFF

V gene: TRBV4-3
clone size: once
J gene: TRBJ1-5
D gene: NA
CDR3 DNA: TGCGCCAGCAGCCAAGATAGCTCTTCCAATCAGCCCCAGCATTTT
CDR3 protein: CASSQDSSSNQPQHF

V gene: TRBV4-1
clone size: NA
J gene: TRBJ2-1
D gene: TRBD2
CDR3 DNA: TGCGCCAGCAGCCAGGGTCGAGCGGGGGGGCGATTCAATGAGCAGTTCTTC
CDR3 protein: CASSQGRAGGRFNEQFF

V gene: TRBV4-3
clone size: NA
J gene: TRBJ2-7
D gene: TRBD1
CDR3 DNA: TGCGCCAGCAGCCATTCTGACAGGGGGGAAGGCTACGAGCAGTACTTC
CDR3 protein: CASSHSDRGEGYEQYF

V gene: TRBV5-1
clone size: NA
J gene: TRBJ2-7
D gene: TRBD2
CDR3 DNA: TGCGCCAGCAGCTGGGGCTCTAGCGGGGGACGCGAGCAGTACTTC
CDR3 protein: CASSWGSSGGREQYF

V gene: TRBV2
clone size: NA
J gene: TRBJ1-3
D gene: NA
CDR3 DNA: TGTGCCAGCAGTGACTCCAGACGCTCTGGAAACACCATATATTTT
CDR3 protein: CASSDSRRSGNTIYF

V gene: TRBV2
clone size: NA
J gene: TRBJ1-3
D gene: NA
CDR3 DNA: TGTGCCAGCATGCTGGACATCGGAAACACCATATATTTT
CDR3 protein: CASMLDIGNTIYF

V gene: TRBV28
clone size: NA
J gene: TRBJ1-1
D gene: NA
CDR3 DNA: TGTGCCAGCAGTTTACCGGGTGTCAGGGTGGGAGCTTTCTTT
CDR3 protein: CASSLPGVRVGAFF

V gene: TRBV7-9
clone size: NA
J gene: TRBJ2-7
D gene: TRBD1
CDR3 DNA: TGTGCCAGCAGCCTCCCCGGGACAGGCACGGGTGAGCAGTACTTC
CDR3 protein: CASSLPGTGTGEQYF

V gene: TRBV19
clone size: once
J gene: TRBJ1-2
D gene: NA
CDR3 DNA: TGTGCCATCCTACGACAGTCCGGCTTC
CDR3 protein: CAILRQSGF

V gene: TRBV6-5
clone size: NA
J gene: TRBJ1-6
D gene: NA
CDR3 DNA: TGTGCCAGCAGCCTATTTCAAGGGGTTAGCTCACCCCTCCACTTT
CDR3 protein: CASSLFQGVSSPLHF